The 25 T cell receptor beta chains listed next were all sequenced from one sample in a study of T cell responses to AZD1222 COVID-19 vaccine. Some clones are missing from TCRdb's copy, which holds only in-frame ones; the method was immunoSEQ multiplex PCR. The sample includes about 81,000 clones, roughly nine tenths of them seen just once. The specimen was peripheral blood, collected 28 days after the second AZD1222 dose. Receptors were obtained from an adult who received the AZD1222 COVID-19 vaccine.

V usage is TRBV5-6 and J usage is TRBJ2-1; D ambiguous. V shed 2 bases and J shed 2 bases, with 11 bases lying between them. The germline gives CDR1 SGHDT, CDR2 YYEEEE. The length of the CDR3 is 15 residues. CDR3 region: CASSFRQTTYNEQFF. The CDR3 region has the DNA TGTGCCAGCAGCTTTCGACAAACGACCTACAATGAGCAGTTCTTC.

The chain uses TRBV6-5 and TRBJ2-1; the D call may be TRBD1 or TRBD2 (5 bases each). The CDR3 length is 13 residues. Germline V CDR1 and CDR2: MNHEY, SVGAGI. V lost 7 bases to trimming and J lost 8 bases, with 15 bases between them. CDR3 residues: CASTRGSQYEQFF. The CDR3, as DNA: TGTGCCAGCACCCGGGGCAGTCAATATGAGCAGTTCTTC.

J is TRBJ2-3 and V is TRBV28; 8 bases align to TRBD2. In germline, CDR1 is MDHEN, CDR2 SYDVKM. Trimming removed 6 bases from V and 5 bases from J; junction bases left unmatched: 7. The CDR3 has 14 amino acids. The CDR3 protein is CASSRSGAGDTQYF. The CDR3 DNA follows: TGTGCCAGCAGCCGTAGCGGGGCCGGAGATACGCAGTATTTT.

The chain combines TRBV6-5 with TRBJ2-1, with 9 bases that match TRBD1. Germline loops: CDR1 MNHEY, CDR2 SVGAGI. The V and J ends lost 5 bases and 1 base, in that order; junction bases with no gene match: 3. The CDR3 runs to 15 residues. The CDR3 nucleotides are TGTGCCAGCAGTCCCGGGACAGGGTCCTACAATGAGCAGTTCTTC. It specifies CASSPGTGSYNEQFF.

The chain employs TRBV3-1 (or the pseudogene TRBV3-2) and TRBJ2-3, with 8 bases matching TRBD2. The junction had 3 bases not matched to a gene; V was cut back by 10 bases and J by 0 bases. The CDR3 has 13 residues. The germline gives CDR1 LGHDT, CDR2 YNNKEL (reference sequence). CDR3: CATSSGSTDTQYF. The CDR3 nucleotides read TGTGCCACCTCTAGCGGGAGCACAGATACGCAGTATTTT.

This chain links TRBV28 with TRBJ2-1, with unresolved D. This CDR3 is 13 amino acids long. V dropped 1 base and J dropped 3 bases, with 4 bases sitting between them. Germline V gives CDR1 MDHEN, CDR2 SYDVKM. The CDR3 bases are TGTGCCAGCAGTTTATCGTACTACAATGAGCAGTTCTTC. Its translation is CASSLSYYNEQFF.

V is TRBV7-9 and J is TRBJ2-7; possible D gene TRBD2, 6 bases. This CDR3 comprises 12 residues. Germline CDR1 and CDR2: SEHNR and FQNEAQ (reference sequence). Trimming took 3 bases from V and 4 from J, leaving 7 bases between them. Here the CDR3 DNA reads TGTGCCAGCAGCTTGGACTATTACGAGCAGTACTTC. As protein: CASSLDYYEQYF. Drawing the rest from reference TRBV7-9 and TRBJ2-7, the complete variable domain is DTGVSQNPRHKITKRGQNVTFRCDPISEHNRLYWYRQTLGQGPEFLTYFQNEAQLEKSRLLSDRFSAERPKGSFSTLEIQRTEQGDSAMYLCASSLDYYEQYFGPGTRLTVT.

The J gene is TRBJ2-7, the V gene TRBV29-1; 11 nucleotides match TRBD1. Germline V gives CDR1 SQVTM, CDR2 ANQGSEA. V was clipped by 1 base and J by 2 bases; unmatched bases: 4. This CDR3 has 15 residues. CDR3 residues: CSVEADRGLAYEQYF. CDR3 DNA: TGCAGCGTTGAAGCGGACAGGGGGCTCGCCTACGAGCAGTACTTC.

This rearrangement joins TRBV28 to TRBJ2-3; TRBD2 aligns across 9 bases. With 4 bases clipped from V and 7 bases from J, the junction kept 12 bases outside the gene matches. CDR3 size: 16 residues. The V gene's germline CDR1 is MDHEN and CDR2 SYDVKM. This CDR3 is CASSSPHSGGKYTQYF. CDR3 nucleotide sequence: TGTGCCAGCAGTTCCCCCCATAGCGGGGGTAAATATACGCAGTATTTT.

This chain uses TRBV3-1 (or the pseudogene TRBV3-2) with TRBJ1-1; D is perhaps TRBD1 (6 bases). The CDR3 is made up of 13 amino acids. Looked up from germline, CDR1 is LGHDT and CDR2 is YNNKEL (reference sequence). V lost 0 bases, J lost 11 bases, and 13 bases lay in between. CDR3 protein: CASSQEWGARAFF. CDR3 bases: TGTGCCAGCAGCCAAGAATGGGGGGCTAGGGCTTTCTTT.

A single count supports this clone. The V call is TRBV5-5, the J call TRBJ1-4, with TRBD1 identical over 11 bases. The trim removed 5 bases at V and 7 bases at J, leaving 4 bases unmatched. The CDR3 is 14 amino acids. The germline gives CDR1 SGHKS, CDR2 YYEKEE (reference sequence). The CDR3 spells CASRSGTGGEKLFF. The CDR3 DNA is TGTGCCAGCAGATCCGGGACAGGGGGTGAAAAACTGTTTTTT.

The gene calls are TRBV19 and TRBJ1-5; D uncertain. Germline values: CDR1 LNHDA, CDR2 SQIVND (reference sequence). Trimming stripped 7 bases from V and 0 bases from J, with 13 bases between. This CDR3 has 15 amino acids. CDR3 DNA: TGTGCCAGTACTGACCACCCTTATAGCAATCAGCCCCAGCATTTT. Translation gives CASTDHPYSNQPQHF.

The chain links TRBV5-1 to TRBJ1-2; the D is unclear. The germline CDR1 and CDR2 sequences are SGHRS and YFSETQ. The CDR3 runs to 13 residues. Trimming cost V 0 bases and J 5 bases, with 8 bases left between them. CDR3 sequence: CASSLAGEYGYTF. The CDR3 region has the DNA TGCGCCAGCAGCTTGGCCGGCGAATATGGCTACACCTTC. Together with reference TRBV5-1 and TRBJ1-2, the CDR3 gives the full variable domain: KAGVTQTPRYLIKTRGQQVTLSCSPISGHRSVSWYQQTPGQGLQFLFEYFSETQRNKGNFPGRFSGRQFSNSRSEMNVSTLELGDSALYLCASSLAGEYGYTFGSGTRLTVV.

This chain uses TRBV5-6 with TRBJ2-5, with 11 positions matching TRBD2. CDR3 size: 15 residues. After removal of 4 bases from V and 4 bases from J, the junction contained 6 bases not matched to a gene. Germline lookup yields CDR1 SGHDT and CDR2 YYEEEE. The CDR3 loop is CASSPGTSGGETQYF. CDR3 nucleotides: TGTGCCAGCAGCCCAGGGACTAGCGGAGGAGAGACCCAGTACTTC.

For the CDR3, the DNA is TGTGCCAGCAGCTGGGGCGGGGGGGCCAACAATCAGCCCCAGCATTTT. Translation: CASSWGGGANNQPQHF. The rearrangement links TRBV28 to TRBJ1-5, with a possible D match to TRBD1 (6 bases). V lost 6 bases and J 3 bases, leaving 18 bases between the germline ends. This CDR3 has 16 residues. Per germline, CDR1 MDHEN and CDR2 SYDVKM.

V is TRBV19 and J is TRBJ2-2, with D perhaps matching TRBD1 (6 bases). The CDR3 covers 15 residues. V lost 2 bases, J lost 4 bases, and 11 bases lay in between. Germline values: CDR1 LNHDA, CDR2 SQIVND (reference sequence). Here the CDR3 reads CASSITGISTGELFF. CDR3 coding DNA: TGTGCCAGTAGTATAACAGGGATTAGCACCGGGGAGCTGTTTTTT.

Points on this clone: The junction departs from germline at one end; a sequencing error may be responsible. The chain joins TRBV7-7 to TRBJ2-5; a weak D match, TRBD1 (7 bases). The CDR3 loop spans 14 amino acids. CDR1 is SSHAT and CDR2 is FNYEAQ in the germline V gene (reference sequence). CDR3 region: CASSSQGGTETQYF. CDR3 nucleotide sequence: TGTGCTAGCAGCTCCCAGGGGGGAACGGAGACCCAGTACTTC.

The chain carries TRBV5-1 and TRBJ1-5; D gene unclear. Germline-derived CDR1 and CDR2 are SGHRS and YFSETQ. The CDR3 spans 15 residues. With 1 base removed from V and 4 bases from J, the gap between germline ends came to 12 bases. The CDR3 sequence: CASSLSEGANQPQHF. The CDR3, as DNA: TGCGCCAGCAGCTTGTCGGAGGGTGCGAATCAGCCCCAGCATTTT.

This chain joins TRBV7-2 and TRBJ1-6; 9 nucleotides align to TRBD1. The CDR3 has 16 residues. V was clipped by 2 bases and J by 7 bases; unmatched bases: 6. Germline V gene data show CDR1 as SGHTA and CDR2 as FQGNSA. Here the CDR3 DNA reads TGTGCCAGCAGCTTAAAGACCGGGACAGGGAATTCACCCCTCCACTTT. This codes for CASSLKTGTGNSPLHF.

CDR3 sequence reads: CASTPFNEKLFF. The CDR3 DNA sequence: TGTGCCAGCACCCCCTTTAATGAAAAACTGTTTTTT. V gene TRBV2 combines with J gene TRBJ1-4; no clear D gene. Germline V gives CDR1 SNHLY, CDR2 FYNNEI. Trimming took 7 bases from V and 4 from J, leaving 7 bases between them. There are 12 residues in the CDR3.

The chain employs TRBV11-2 and TRBJ2-7; no clear D. CDR1 is SGHAT and CDR2 is FQNNGV in the germline V gene. Trimming left V 1 base short and J 3 bases short, with 7 bases between. The CDR3 totals 13 residues. The chain's CDR3 is CASSLVGFYEQYF. The CDR3 coding sequence is TGTGCCAGCAGCTTAGTAGGTTTCTACGAGCAGTACTTC.

The gene calls are TRBV9 and TRBJ2-7; 7 nucleotides agree with TRBD1. The germline CDR1 and CDR2 sequences are SGDLS and YYNGEE. The junction had 2 bases not matched to a gene; V was cut back by 3 bases and J by 5 bases. CDR3 size: 12 residues. Here the CDR3 DNA reads TGTGCCAGCAGCGCGACAGGGCACGAGCAGTACTTC. Translated, it gives CASSATGHEQYF.

This chain connects TRBV12-5 to TRBJ1-1; 7 bases align to TRBD1. The ends lost 7 bases at V and 7 bases at J; junction bases unmatched: 12. Germline CDR1 and CDR2: LGHNT and FRNRAP. The CDR3 extends over 14 amino acids. CDR3 coding DNA: TGTGCTAGTGCCCCCCCCCTCAGGGGGAATGAAGCTTTCTTT. Amino acid sequence: CASAPPLRGNEAFF.

V and J are TRBV5-5 and TRBJ1-4, with TRBD1 matching over 8 bases. The CDR3 extends over 16 amino acids. Per the germline V gene, CDR1 is SGHKS and CDR2 is YYEKEE (reference sequence). Trimming took 3 bases from V and 6 from J; bases not matched to a gene: 10. CDR3 sequence (DNA): TGTGCCAGCAGCTCCCCTCCCGTCAGGGGGCATGAAAAACTGTTTTTT. The encoded protein is CASSSPPVRGHEKLFF.

The rearrangement links TRBV7-2 to TRBJ1-6; D is ambiguous. The CDR3 is 13 residues long. From germline, CDR1 is SGHTA and CDR2 FQGNSA. Trimming stripped 2 bases from V and 14 bases from J, with 13 bases between. CDR3 in amino acids: CASSLYGVGSLHF. CDR3 bases: TGTGCCAGCAGCTTATATGGGGTGGGTTCCCTCCACTTT. The full variable domain, rest sourced from reference TRBV7-2 and TRBJ1-6, is GAGVSQSPSNKVTEKGKDVELRCDPISGHTALYWYRQSLGQGLEFLIYFQGNSAPDKSGLPSDRFSAERTGGSVSTLTIQRTQQEDSAVYLCASSLYGVGSLHFGNGTRLTVT.